The next 12 T cell receptor beta chains were all read from a single sample in a study of regulatory T cells in long-lasting Graves disease. CDR3 regions were amplified by Arm-PCR using iRepertoire HTBI primers to build TCR beta libraries. From the multiplex PCR reads, TCRdb called clonotypes with MiXCR, one entry per CDR3 protein. Of roughly 360,000 distinct CDR3 sequences in the sample, more than 20% were seen once. Described time point: persistent/refractory GD, antithyroid drugs over 5 years with positive TRAb. Making the TCR library involved RNA that had been extracted from PBMCs. Sequences were derived from peripheral blood mononuclear cells (PBMCs), sampled when the disease was refractory, from a patient treated with antithyroid drugs. Source of these receptors: a woman aged 40-49 years with Graves disease.

Ten or more counts support this clonotype. The rearrangement links TRBV11-2 to TRBJ2-7, with 9 bases matching TRBD1. The CDR3 spans 15 residues. V lost 2 bases to trimming and J lost 4 bases; unmatched junction nucleotides: 6. The germline CDR1 and CDR2 sequences are SGHAT and FQNNGV. The CDR3 DNA follows: TGTGCCAGCAGCTTACTAACAGGGGGCGCATACGAGCAGTACTTC. It encodes CASSLLTGGAYEQYF.

This clonotype has a handful of counts. The chain is built from TRBV28 and TRBJ1-2; tentatively, D is TRBD1 (6 bases). Germline CDR1 is MDHEN and CDR2 is SYDVKM. The CDR3 runs to 14 residues. V lost 6 bases to trimming and J lost 8 bases, with 19 bases between them. CDR3 sequence: CASRRGHLLSGYTF. The CDR3 coding sequence is TGTGCCAGCAGAAGGGGACACCTGCTCTCGGGCTACACCTTC.

This clonotype was observed a few times. This chain connects TRBV29-1 to TRBJ2-2; 12 bases fit TRBD2. The CDR3 runs to 19 residues. V was clipped by 7 bases and J by 1 base; unmatched bases: 16. The germline CDR1 and CDR2 sequences are SQVTM and ANQGSEA. The CDR3 reads CSAMTRGLAGGRNTGELFF. The DNA for the CDR3 is TGCAGCGCTATGACAAGGGGGCTAGCGGGAGGGAGGAACACCGGGGAGCTGTTTTTT.

This clonotype was seen many times. V and J are TRBV2 and TRBJ1-6, with D perhaps TRBD1 (5 bases). V lost 2 bases, J lost 5 bases, and 10 bases lay in between. Germline V gives CDR1 SNHLY, CDR2 FYNNEI. The CDR3 contains 15 residues. The CDR3 nucleotides are TGTGCCAGCAGTGAACAGGCGGGGGATAATTCACCCCTCCACTTT. Its protein product is CASSEQAGDNSPLHF.

This clonotype was found a few times. The chain is built from TRBV19 and TRBJ2-7, with 7 bases fitting TRBD2. Germline V gene lookup returns CDR1 LNHDA and CDR2 SQIVND (reference sequence). The CDR3 sequence is 12 residues long. V lost 5 bases and J lost 7; bases outside the gene matches: 5. CDR3 bases: TGTGCCAGTAGTGGACTAGTCGGTGAGCAGTACTTC. Residues: CASSGLVGEQYF.

This chain links TRBV30 with TRBJ2-7; D unclear. The length of the CDR3 is 12 residues. In germline, CDR1 is GTSNPN, CDR2 SVGIG (reference sequence). Trimming left V 0 bases short and J 5 bases short, with 8 bases between. CDR3 bases: TGTGCCTGGAGTGTCGTGGCCGACGAGCAGTACTTC. Amino acids: CAWSVVADEQYF.

This clonotype was seen a handful of times. The CDR3 reads CASSLEIGLYEQYF. The CDR3, as DNA: TGTGCCAGCAGCTTGGAAATAGGCCTCTACGAGCAGTACTTC. The rearrangement uses TRBV5-5 and TRBJ2-7; D gene unclear. The CDR3 totals 14 residues. V was cut by 0 bases and J by 3 bases, with 10 bases left in between. Germline CDR1 SGHKS, CDR2 YYEKEE (reference sequence).

J is TRBJ2-5 and V is TRBV7-6, with 13 bases lining up with TRBD2. J gave up 4 bases and V 7 bases, and 3 bases lay outside the gene matches. This CDR3 contains 14 residues. Germline lookup yields CDR1 SGHVS and CDR2 FNYEAQ. CDR3 nucleotides: TGTGCCAGCACCCGACTAGCGGGAGGAGAGACCCAGTACTTC. Translating gives CASTRLAGGETQYF.

This clonotype occurred many times. The chain recombines TRBV6-5 with TRBJ1-1; maybe TRBD1 (6 bases). The CDR3 has 15 amino acids. V gave up 0 bases and J gave up 8 bases, with 16 bases separating them. Germline assignment: CDR1 MNHEY and CDR2 SVGAGI. This CDR3 is CASSYSGGVLGEAFF. The CDR3 nucleotides read TGTGCCAGCAGTTACTCGGGGGGCGTCTTGGGAGAAGCTTTCTTT.

The gene calls are TRBV20-1 and TRBJ1-5; 7 bases map to TRBD1. The CDR3 length is 14 residues. The trim removed 2 bases at V and 5 bases at J, leaving 6 bases unmatched. Germline V gene sequence: CDR1 DFQATT, CDR2 SNEGSKA (reference sequence). Here the CDR3 DNA reads TGCAGTGCTAGATGGGGCAGGGGGGATCAGCCCCAGCATTTT. As protein: CSARWGRGDQPQHF.

Only a few counts were recorded for this clonotype. A read error is possible here, since a much larger clone lies one base away. The chain couples TRBV12-3 or TRBV12-4 to TRBJ2-6; no firm D call. The V end lost 3 bases, the J end lost 0 bases, and 6 bases lay between the germline ends. The CDR3 totals 15 residues. As DNA, the CDR3 is TGTGCCAGCAGTTTCGGTAGCTCTGGGGCCAACGTCCTGACTTTC. Translated: CASSFGSSGANVLTF.

This clonotype was detected many times. This CDR3 reads CASSLEDGTSWVQYF. CDR3 DNA: TGTGCCAGCAGTTTAGAGGACGGGACTAGTTGGGTGCAGTACTTC. This sequence joins TRBV28 and TRBJ2-7; 8 bases are shared with TRBD2. The CDR3 extends over 15 amino acids. In germline, CDR1 is MDHEN, CDR2 SYDVKM. Trimming removed 2 bases from V and 9 bases from J; junction bases left unmatched: 12.